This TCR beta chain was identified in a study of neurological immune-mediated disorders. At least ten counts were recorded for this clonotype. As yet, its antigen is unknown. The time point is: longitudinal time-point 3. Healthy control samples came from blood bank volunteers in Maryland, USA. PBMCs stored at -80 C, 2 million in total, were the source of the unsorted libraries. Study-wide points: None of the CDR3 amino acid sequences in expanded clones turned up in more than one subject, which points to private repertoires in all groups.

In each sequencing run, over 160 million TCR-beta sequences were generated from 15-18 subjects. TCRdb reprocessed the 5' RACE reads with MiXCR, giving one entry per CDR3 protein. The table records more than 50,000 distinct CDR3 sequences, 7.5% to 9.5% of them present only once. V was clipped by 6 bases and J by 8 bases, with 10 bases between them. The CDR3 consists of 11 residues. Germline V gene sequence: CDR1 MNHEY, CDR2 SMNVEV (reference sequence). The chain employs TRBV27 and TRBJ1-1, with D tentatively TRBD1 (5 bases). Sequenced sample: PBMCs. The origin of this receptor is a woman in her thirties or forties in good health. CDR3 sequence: CASRLGREAFF. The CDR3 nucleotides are TGTGCCAGCAGGCTGGGACGGGAAGCTTTCTTT.